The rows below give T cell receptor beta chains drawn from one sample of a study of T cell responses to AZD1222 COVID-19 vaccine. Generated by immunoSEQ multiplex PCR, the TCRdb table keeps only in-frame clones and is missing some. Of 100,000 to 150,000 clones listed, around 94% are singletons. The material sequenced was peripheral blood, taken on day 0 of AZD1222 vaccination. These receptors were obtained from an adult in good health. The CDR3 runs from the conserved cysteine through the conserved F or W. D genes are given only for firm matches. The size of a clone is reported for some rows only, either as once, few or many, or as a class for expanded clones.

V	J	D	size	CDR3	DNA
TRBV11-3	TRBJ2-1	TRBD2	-	CASLAGSSYNEQFF	TGTGCCAGTCTAGCGGGAAGCTCCTACAATGAGCAGTTCTTC
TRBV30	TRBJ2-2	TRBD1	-	CALSGTGFTGELFF	TGTGCCTTGTCCGGGACAGGGTTCACCGGGGAGCTGTTTTTT
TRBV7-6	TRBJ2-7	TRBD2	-	CASSPTSYSYEQYF	TGTGCCAGCAGCCCGACTAGCTACTCCTACGAGCAGTACTTC
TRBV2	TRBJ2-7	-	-	CASSPLGEQYF	TGTGCCAGCAGCCCTCTAGGGGAGCAGTACTTC
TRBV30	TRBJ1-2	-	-	CAWSPGNYGYTF	TGTGCCTGGAGTCCGGGTAACTATGGCTACACCTTC
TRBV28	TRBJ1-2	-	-	CASSPPPGYTF	TGTGCCAGCAGTCCCCCCCCTGGCTACACCTTC
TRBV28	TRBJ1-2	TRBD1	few	CASSLTGIRGYTF	TGTGCCAGCAGCCTGACAGGGATCCGTGGCTACACCTTC
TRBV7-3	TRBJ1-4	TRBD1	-	CASSLGSRDRRYEKLFF	TGTGCCAGCAGCTTAGGTAGTCGGGACAGGAGATATGAAAAACTGTTTTTT
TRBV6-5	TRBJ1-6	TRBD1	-	CASSTGTDNSPLHF	TGTGCCAGCAGTACCGGGACAGATAATTCACCCCTCCACTTT
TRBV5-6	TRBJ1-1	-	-	CASSLSYRPNTEAFF	TGTGCCAGCAGCTTGTCGTACAGACCGAACACTGAAGCTTTCTTT
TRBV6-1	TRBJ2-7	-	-	CASSEAGQGDYEQYF	TGTGCCAGCAGTGAAGCCGGACAAGGAGATTACGAGCAGTACTTC
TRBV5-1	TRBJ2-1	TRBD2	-	CASSLTSGSSYNEQFF	TGCGCCAGCAGCTTGACTAGCGGGAGCTCCTACAATGAGCAGTTCTTC
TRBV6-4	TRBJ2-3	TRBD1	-	CASSTGQGAQYF	TGTGCCAGCAGCACGGGACAGGGGGCGCAGTATTTT
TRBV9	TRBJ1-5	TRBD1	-	CASSQGQAQNQPQHF	TGTGCCAGCAGCCAAGGACAGGCTCAAAATCAGCCCCAGCATTTT
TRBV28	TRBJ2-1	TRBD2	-	CASSPGTSGRHNEQFF	TGTGCCAGCAGCCCCGGGACTAGCGGGAGACACAATGAGCAGTTCTTC
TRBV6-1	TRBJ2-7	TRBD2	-	CASSEAPGLAGGTYEQYF	TGTGCCAGCAGTGAAGCGCCGGGACTAGCGGGAGGCACCTACGAGCAGTACTTC
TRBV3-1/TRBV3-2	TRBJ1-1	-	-	CASSQDLDVREAFF	TGTGCCAGCAGCCAAGATCTGGATGTCAGGGAAGCTTTCTTT
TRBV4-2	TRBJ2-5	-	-	CASSPRLTGFGTQYF	TGTGCCAGCAGCCCTAGACTTACAGGGTTTGGGACCCAGTACTTC
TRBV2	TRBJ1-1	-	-	CASSVGSTNTEAFF	TGTGCCAGCAGTGTAGGCAGCACGAACACTGAAGCTTTCTTT
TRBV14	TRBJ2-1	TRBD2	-	CASSLVSVGLAGVAAYNEQFF	TGTGCCAGCAGCCTCGTGTCGGTGGGACTAGCGGGAGTGGCGGCCTACAATGAGCAGTTCTTC
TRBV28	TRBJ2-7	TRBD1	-	CASSSAGTGEYEQYF	TGTGCCAGCAGTTCCGCCGGGACAGGGGAGTACGAGCAGTACTTC
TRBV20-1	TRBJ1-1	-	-	CSASGDSVNTEAFF	TGCAGTGCTAGTGGCGACAGTGTGAACACTGAAGCTTTCTTT
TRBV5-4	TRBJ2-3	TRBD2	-	CASSLGGTRRDTQYF	TGTGCCAGCAGCTTGGGAGGGACTAGAAGAGATACGCAGTATTTT
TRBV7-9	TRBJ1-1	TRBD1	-	CASSHPPGQGDTEAFF	TGTGCCAGCAGCCACCCCCCGGGACAGGGGGACACTGAAGCTTTCTTT
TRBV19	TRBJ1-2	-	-	CATIPRSQENYGYTF	TGTGCCACCATCCCCCGGTCGCAGGAAAACTATGGCTACACCTTC
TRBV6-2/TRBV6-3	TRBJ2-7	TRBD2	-	CASSPRLAGSYEQYF	TGTGCCAGCAGTCCCCGGCTAGCGGGGTCCTACGAGCAGTACTTC
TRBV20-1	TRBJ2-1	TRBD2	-	CSASETGTRLGGGEQFF	TGCAGTGCTAGTGAAACCGGGACTAGGCTGGGAGGCGGTGAGCAGTTCTTC
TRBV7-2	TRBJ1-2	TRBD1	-	CASSLRDSSFNYGYTF	TGTGCCAGCAGCTTAAGGGACAGTAGCTTTAACTATGGCTACACCTTC
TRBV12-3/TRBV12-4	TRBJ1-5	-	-	CASSLIGNQPQHF	TGTGCCAGCAGTTTGATCGGAAATCAGCCCCAGCATTTT
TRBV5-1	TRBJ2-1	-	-	CASSYRSTPNEQFF	TGCGCCAGCAGCTACAGGTCCACTCCCAATGAGCAGTTCTTC
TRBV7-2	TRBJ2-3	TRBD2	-	CASSRSPSGYTDTQYF	TGTGCCAGCAGCCGTAGCCCTAGCGGGTACACAGATACGCAGTATTTT
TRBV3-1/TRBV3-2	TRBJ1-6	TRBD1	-	CASSRTTGWNSPLHF	TGTGCCAGCAGCCGTACGACAGGGTGGAATTCACCCCTCCACTTT